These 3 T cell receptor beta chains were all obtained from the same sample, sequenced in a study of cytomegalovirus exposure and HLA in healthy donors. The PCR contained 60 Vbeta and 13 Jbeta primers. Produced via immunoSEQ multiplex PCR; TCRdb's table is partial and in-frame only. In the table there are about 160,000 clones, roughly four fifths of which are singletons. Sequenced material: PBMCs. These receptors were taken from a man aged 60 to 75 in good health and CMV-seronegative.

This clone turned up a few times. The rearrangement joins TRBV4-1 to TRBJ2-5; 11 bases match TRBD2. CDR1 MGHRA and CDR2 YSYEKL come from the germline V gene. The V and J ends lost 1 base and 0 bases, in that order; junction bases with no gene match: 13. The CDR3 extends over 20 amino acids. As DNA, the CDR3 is TGCGCCAGCAGCCAAGGACTAGCGGGATTACCCGACTTGTACCAAGAGACCCAGTACTTC. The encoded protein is CASSQGLAGLPDLYQETQYF.

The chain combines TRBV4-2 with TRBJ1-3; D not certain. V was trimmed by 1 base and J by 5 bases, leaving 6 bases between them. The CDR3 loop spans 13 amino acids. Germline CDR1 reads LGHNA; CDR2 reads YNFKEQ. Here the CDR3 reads CASSQAERNTIYF. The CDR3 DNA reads TGTGCCAGCAGCCAAGCGGAGAGAAACACCATATATTTT.

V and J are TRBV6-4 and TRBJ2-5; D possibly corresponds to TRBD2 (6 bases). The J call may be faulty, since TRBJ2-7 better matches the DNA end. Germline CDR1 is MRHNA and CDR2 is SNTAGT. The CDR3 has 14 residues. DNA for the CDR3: TGTGCCACCCGACCGGGGACTGGCTCCCGCGAGCAGTACTTC. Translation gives CATRPGTGSREQYF.